This paragraph reports one T cell receptor (beta chain). As processed by the authors: Estimation of nucleated cell counts was performed using reference gene primer amplification. TCRdb's copy holds only in-frame clones and misses some; the assay was immunoSEQ multiplex PCR. V, J and clone size are those of that table, while D and trimming were read from the DNA. Here the sample spans under 250,000 clones, approximately 91% being singletons. The Seattle site enrolled patients during active infection and followed them longitudinally. The data derive from a study of blood T cell repertoires in COVID-19. Study context: The United States, Italy and Spain provided the acute and convalescent COVID-19 samples.

Trimming removed 0 bases from V and 1 base from J, with 10 bases in between. Germline V lookup: CDR1 SGHNT, CDR2 YYREEE (reference sequence). The CDR3 spans 15 residues. This receptor was obtained from a man aged 25-45 years with COVID-19, enrolled during active disease. The sequencing input was peripheral blood. The V gene is TRBV5-4, the J gene TRBJ1-1, with D possibly being TRBD1 (6 bases). The CDR3 coding sequence is TGTGCCAGCAGCTTGGCCACAGGGTCGAACACTGAAGCTTTCTTT. It specifies CASSLATGSNTEAFF.